What follows describes a single TCR beta chain. These data come from a study of blood T cell repertoires in COVID-19. Germline assignment: CDR1 KGHDR and CDR2 SFDVKD. The CDR3 covers 15 residues. With V trimmed by 7 bases and J by 5 bases, 9 bases remained unmatched. Profiled with immunoSEQ multiplex PCR; TCRdb holds only in-frame clones, not every one. The table shows just over 300,000 clones, with about nine tenths occurring only once. J is TRBJ2-3 and V is TRBV24-1; 9 nucleotides align to TRBD2. The receptor comes from a woman in her 30s with COVID-19, enrolled during active disease. Sequencing input: peripheral blood. CDR3 in amino acids: CATRGASGEGDTQYF. The CDR3 bases are TGTGCCACCAGGGGGGCTAGCGGGGAGGGAGATACGCAGTATTTT.